The T cell receptor beta chain under discussion was sequenced for a study of blood T cell repertoires in COVID-19. Study details: Samples of COVID-19 (acute and convalescent) were obtained from the United States, Italy and Spain. PBMCs, B-cell-depleted T cells, or T cells provided the cDNA or gDNA that made up the material.

TCRdb's table, derived via immunoSEQ multiplex PCR, lists solely in-frame clones and lacks some. The sample holds roughly 30,000 clones, approximately 67% seen once. Per germline, CDR1 MNHNS and CDR2 SASEGT. The V end lost 3 bases, the J end lost 12 bases, and 15 bases lay between the germline ends. This CDR3 comprises 12 residues. The clonotype comes from a human donor in a cohort sampled during active COVID-19. Source material: peripheral blood. The chain links TRBV6-1 to TRBJ2-7; the D gene is possibly TRBD2 (6 bases). The CDR3 reads CASSEFKGRLYF. The CDR3 DNA follows: TGTGCCAGCAGTGAGTTTAAGGGGAGGCTGTACTTC.